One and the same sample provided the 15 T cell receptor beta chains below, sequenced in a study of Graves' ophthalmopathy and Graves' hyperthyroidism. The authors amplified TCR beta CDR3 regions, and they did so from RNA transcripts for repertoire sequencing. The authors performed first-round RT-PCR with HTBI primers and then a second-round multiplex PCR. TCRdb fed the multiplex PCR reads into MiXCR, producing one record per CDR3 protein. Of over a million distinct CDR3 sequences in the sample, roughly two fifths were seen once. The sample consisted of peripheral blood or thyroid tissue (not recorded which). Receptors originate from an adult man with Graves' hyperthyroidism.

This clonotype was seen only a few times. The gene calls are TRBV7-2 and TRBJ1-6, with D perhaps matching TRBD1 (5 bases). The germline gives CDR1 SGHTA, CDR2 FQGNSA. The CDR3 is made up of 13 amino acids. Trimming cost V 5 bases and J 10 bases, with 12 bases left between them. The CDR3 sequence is CASSPGFGSPLHF. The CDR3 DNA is TGTGCCAGCAGCCCAGGGTTTGGGTCACCCCTCCACTTT.

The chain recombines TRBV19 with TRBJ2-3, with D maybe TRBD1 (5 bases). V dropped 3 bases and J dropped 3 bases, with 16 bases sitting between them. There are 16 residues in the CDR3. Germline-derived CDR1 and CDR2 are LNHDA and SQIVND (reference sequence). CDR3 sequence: CASSMESGFVTDTQYF. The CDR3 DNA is TGTGCCAGTAGTATGGAGTCAGGGTTCGTTACAGATACGCAGTATTTT.

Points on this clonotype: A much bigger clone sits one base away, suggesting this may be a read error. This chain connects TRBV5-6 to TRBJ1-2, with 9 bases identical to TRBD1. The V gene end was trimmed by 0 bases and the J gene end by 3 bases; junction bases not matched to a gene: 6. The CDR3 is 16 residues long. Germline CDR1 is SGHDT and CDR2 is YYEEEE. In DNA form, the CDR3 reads TGTGCCAGCAGCTTGGAGTGGGACAGGGAAGACTATGGCTACACCTTC. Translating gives CASSLEWDREDYGYTF.

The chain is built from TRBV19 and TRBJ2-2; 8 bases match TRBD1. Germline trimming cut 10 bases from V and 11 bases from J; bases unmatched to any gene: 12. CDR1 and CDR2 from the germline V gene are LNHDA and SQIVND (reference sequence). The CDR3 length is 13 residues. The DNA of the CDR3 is TGTGCCACCCGACAGGGGATGGTAGGCGAGCTGTTTTTT. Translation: CATRQGMVGELFF.

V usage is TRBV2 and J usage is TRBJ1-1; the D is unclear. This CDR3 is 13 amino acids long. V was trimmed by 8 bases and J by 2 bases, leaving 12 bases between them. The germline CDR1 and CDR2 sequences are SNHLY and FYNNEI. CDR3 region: CASHPGVNTEAFF. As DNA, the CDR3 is TGTGCCAGCCACCCCGGAGTAAACACTGAAGCTTTCTTT.

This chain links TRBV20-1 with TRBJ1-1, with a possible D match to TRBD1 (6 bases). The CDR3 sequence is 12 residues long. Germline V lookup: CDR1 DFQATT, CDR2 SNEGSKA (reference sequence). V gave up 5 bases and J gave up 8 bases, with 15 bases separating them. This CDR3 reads CSAAGTRLEAFF. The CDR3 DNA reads TGCAGTGCTGCGGGGACAAGGCTCGAAGCTTTCTTT.

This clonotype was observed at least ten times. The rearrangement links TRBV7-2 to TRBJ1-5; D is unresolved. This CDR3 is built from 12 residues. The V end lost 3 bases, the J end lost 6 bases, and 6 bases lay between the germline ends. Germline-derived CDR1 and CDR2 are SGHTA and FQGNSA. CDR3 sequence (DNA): TGTGCCAGCAGCTTTGCAGCTCAGCCCCAGCATTTT. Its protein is CASSFAAQPQHF.

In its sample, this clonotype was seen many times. CDR3 sequence reads: CASSVVDQGINTEAFF. The CDR3 DNA is TGTGCCAGCAGCGTAGTAGACCAGGGGATCAACACTGAAGCTTTCTTT. The gene calls are TRBV9 and TRBJ1-1; D possibly corresponds to TRBD1 (6 bases). CDR1 and CDR2 (germline): SGDLS, YYNGEE. The CDR3 loop spans 16 amino acids. V dropped 0 bases and J dropped 2 bases, with 14 bases sitting between them.

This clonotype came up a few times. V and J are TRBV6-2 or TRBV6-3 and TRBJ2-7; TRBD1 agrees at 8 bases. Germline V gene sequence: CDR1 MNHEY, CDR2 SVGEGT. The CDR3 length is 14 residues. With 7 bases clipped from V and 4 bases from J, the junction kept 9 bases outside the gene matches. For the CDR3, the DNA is TGTGCCAGCACCACGACAGGGGACTGGTACGAGCAGTACTTC. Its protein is CASTTTGDWYEQYF.

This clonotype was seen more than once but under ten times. The CDR3 here is CASSVGPILAGGQETQYF. DNA of the CDR3: TGTGCCAGCAGCGTAGGCCCCATTTTAGCGGGGGGCCAAGAGACCCAGTACTTC. The chain combines TRBV9 with TRBJ2-5, with 10 bases that match TRBD2. The CDR3 loop spans 18 amino acids. Losses at the gene ends were 0 bases for V and 1 base for J; bases not matched to a gene: 9. Looked up from germline, CDR1 is SGDLS and CDR2 is YYNGEE.

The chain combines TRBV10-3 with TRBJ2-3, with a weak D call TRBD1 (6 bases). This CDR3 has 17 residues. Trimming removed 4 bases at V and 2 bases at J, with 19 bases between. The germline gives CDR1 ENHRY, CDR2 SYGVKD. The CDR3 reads CAISGGRLTPVTDTQYF. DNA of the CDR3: TGTGCCATCAGTGGGGGGCGGCTGACTCCCGTCACAGATACGCAGTATTTT.

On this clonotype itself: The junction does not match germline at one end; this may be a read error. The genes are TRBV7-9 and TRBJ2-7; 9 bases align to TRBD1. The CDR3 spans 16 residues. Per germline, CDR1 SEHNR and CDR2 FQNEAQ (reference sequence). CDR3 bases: TGCGCCAGCAGCCGAGAGTCCGGGACAGGGAATTACGAGCAGTACTTC. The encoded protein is CASSRESGTGNYEQYF.

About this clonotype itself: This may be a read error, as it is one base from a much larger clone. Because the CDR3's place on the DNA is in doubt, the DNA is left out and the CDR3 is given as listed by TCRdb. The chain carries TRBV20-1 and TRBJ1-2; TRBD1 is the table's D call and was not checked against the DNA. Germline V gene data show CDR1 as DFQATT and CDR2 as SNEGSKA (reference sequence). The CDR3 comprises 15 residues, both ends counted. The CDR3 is CSARVAGGNNYGHTF.

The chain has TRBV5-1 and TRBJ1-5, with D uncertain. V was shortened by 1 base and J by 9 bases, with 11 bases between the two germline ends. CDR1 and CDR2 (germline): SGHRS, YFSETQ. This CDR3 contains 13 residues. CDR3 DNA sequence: TGCGCCAGCAGCTTGTCCGTTTCCGGGCCCCAGCATTTT. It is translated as CASSLSVSGPQHF.

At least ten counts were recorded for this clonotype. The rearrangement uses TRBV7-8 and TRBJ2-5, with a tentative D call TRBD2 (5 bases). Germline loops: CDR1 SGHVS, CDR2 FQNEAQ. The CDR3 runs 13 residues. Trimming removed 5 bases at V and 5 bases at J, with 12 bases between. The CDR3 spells CASSHPWEETQYF. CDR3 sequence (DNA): TGTGCCAGCAGCCACCCCTGGGAGGAGACCCAGTACTTC.